The sequence of this T cell receptor (beta chain) was determined in a study of blood T cell repertoires in COVID-19 (dated by TCRdb to about 2020). Some background on the complete study: Collaborator samples came from the United States, Italy and Spain and covered acute and convalescent phases of COVID-19. Nearly every sample came with metadata listing a de-identified subject ID, COVID-19 status, age in years and sex. The repertoires were released in a freely available public database meant as a resource for research on the immune response to SARS-CoV-2. The dataset comprised deeply sampled blood TCRbeta repertoires from subjects exposed to, actively infected with, or recovered from COVID-19. The prospective study material was composed of cDNA or gDNA derived from T cells, B-cell-depleted T cells, or PBMCs. Where HLA class I and class II types were available, the types were taken from metadata supplied by the sample provider, not from assay-based typing. The samples were drawn from two sources: the first 160 participants of the ongoing ImmuneRACE study, and over 1,000 subjects contributed by 6 global collaborators. Results the study describes overall, beyond this receptor: The quantity of clinical and demographic metadata differed by source and by participant and was supplied without curation.

Notes on this clone: Its antigen target is currently unknown. Per-nucleotide qualities are absent, and no much larger clonotype sits a single base away.

One collaborating source in Seattle enrolled patients while the patients were actively infected and followed the patients over time throughout the course of disease. Whole blood was collected in K2EDTA tubes by collaborating institutions according to the institutions' own protocols. For TCRbeta analysis, collaborators shipped samples as frozen whole blood, isolated PBMCs, or DNA extracted from either of those sample types. Measured from the cysteine to the phenylalanine, the CDR3 is 14 residues long. Only the CDR3 region is kept as DNA, spanning 42 bases read in frame from base 1. Reading the germline V gene (reference sequence) gives CDR1 MNHEY and CDR2 SMNVEV. Cut back by 0 bases and 4 bases, the V and J ends lie 9 bases apart. TCRbeta CDR3 regions were amplified from genomic DNA by means of the immunoSEQ Assay, a bias-controlled multiplex PCR. Turning to the authors' computational methods: The number of nucleated cells in each sample was estimated by amplification of reference gene primers within the assay. Sequence reads were collapsed and filtered to measure the absolute abundance of every unique TCRbeta CDR3 rearrangement. For each sample, productive Simpson clonality was calculated by taking the square root of Simpson's diversity index across productive rearrangements. TCRdb's version of the immuneACCESS table is confined to in-frame rearrangements and falls short of the full clone set. An unresolved V gene accounts for under half of the shortfall where checked; the remainder is of unknown origin. Clone size and the V and J calls come from that table; the DNA yielded D and trimming. The sample records about 340,000 clones, about 87% of which are singletons. Under 6.5% of the sample is in the top ten clones.

The specimen sequenced was peripheral blood. The TCR sequence derives from a woman between 50 and 59 years old with COVID-19, enrolled during active disease. The chain uses TRBV27 and TRBJ1-2, with a tentative D gene TRBD1 over 6 matching bases. The DNA is as follows: TGTGCCAGCAGTTTATCACGAGGGGGCTATGGCTACACCTTC. Its amino acids are CASSLSRGGYGYTF.